These T cell receptor beta chains were read from a single sample in a study of blood T cell repertoires in COVID-19. Assay: immunoSEQ multiplex PCR; the TCRdb copy retains only in-frame clones and omits some. The top ten hold around 3.3% of the sample, which has roughly 240,000 clones, about 80% seen once. The sample consisted of PBMCs or T cells enriched from blood (not recorded which). The receptor source for this set is a woman aged 40 to 50 who had been exposed to COVID-19. Each CDR3 is given with its conserved first and last residue. D genes are given only for firm matches. Clone size is given for some rows only: seen once, a few or many times, or a class if the clone is expanded.

>TRBV6-2/TRBV6-3|TRBJ1-1|.|TRBD1
CASSYRQGNTEAFF
TGTGCCAGCAGTTATCGACAGGGGAACACTGAAGCTTTCTTT
>TRBV5-5|TRBJ2-3|once|.
CASSFTLQGRDTQYF
TGTGCCAGCAGCTTTACACTACAGGGTAGAGATACGCAGTATTTT
>TRBV5-5|TRBJ2-5|once|TRBD2
CASSRLAGAQSLGETQYF
TGTGCCAGCAGTCGACTAGCGGGGGCCCAGTCCCTCGGAGAGACCCAGTACTTC
>TRBV11-2|TRBJ2-7|.|.
CASSTGFHEQYF
TGTGCCAGCAGCACAGGGTTCCACGAGCAGTACTTC
>TRBV3-1/TRBV3-2|TRBJ2-7|.|.
CASSHDTIYEQYF
TGTGCCAGCAGCCACGACACAATCTACGAGCAGTACTTC
>TRBV10-3|TRBJ1-1|.|.
CAIRATVNTEAFF
TGTGCCATCAGAGCGACAGTGAACACTGAAGCTTTCTTT
>TRBV7-9|TRBJ1-5|.|.
CASSDTDQPQHF
TGTGCCAGCAGCGACACCGATCAGCCCCAGCATTTT
>TRBV5-1|TRBJ2-5|.|.
CASSWLSSETQYF
TGCGCCAGCAGCTGGCTTAGCTCGGAGACCCAGTACTTC
>TRBV12-3/TRBV12-4|TRBJ2-3|.|.
CASSPQTGGTQYF
TGTGCCAGCAGTCCTCAGACAGGTGGTACGCAGTATTTT
>TRBV30|TRBJ1-2|.|.
CAWSEGGDYGYTF
TGTGCCTGGAGTGAGGGGGGGGACTATGGCTACACCTTC
>TRBV6-2/TRBV6-3|TRBJ2-7|.|TRBD1
CASSKGTGSSYEQYF
TGTGCCAGCAGCAAGGGGACAGGGAGCTCCTACGAGCAGTACTTC
>TRBV27|TRBJ1-1|.|TRBD1
CASSLAQGWGAFF
TGTGCCAGCAGTTTAGCACAGGGGTGGGGAGCTTTCTTT
>TRBV27|TRBJ1-1|.|.
CASSSQPDTEAFF
TGTGCCAGCAGTTCACAGCCCGACACTGAAGCTTTCTTT
>TRBV6-5|TRBJ1-6|.|.
CASSYSTDSPLHF
TGTGCCAGCAGTTACTCGACAGATTCACCCCTCCACTTT
>TRBV11-1|TRBJ2-5|.|TRBD1
CASSLTTGSNQETQYF
TGTGCCAGCAGCTTAACGACAGGGAGCAACCAAGAGACCCAGTACTTC
>TRBV6-5|TRBJ2-3|.|.
CASSPSTDTQYF
TGTGCCAGCAGTCCTAGCACAGATACGCAGTATTTT
>TRBV4-2|TRBJ2-7|.|.
CASSQDRGGAYEQYF
TGTGCCAGCAGCCAAGATAGGGGGGGGGCCTACGAGCAGTACTTC
>TRBV14|TRBJ2-1|.|TRBD1
CASSREGGQFF
TGTGCCAGCAGTCGGGAAGGGGGCCAGTTCTTC
>TRBV7-2|TRBJ2-7|once|TRBD1
CASSLGQGTGYGYEQYF
TGTGCCAGCAGCTTAGGTCAGGGGACAGGGTATGGCTACGAGCAGTACTTC
>TRBV5-1|TRBJ1-1|.|.
CASSLDPGVLYNEAFF
TGCGCCAGCAGCTTGGATCCAGGGGTCCTATACAATGAAGCTTTCTTT
>TRBV19|TRBJ2-2|.|TRBD2
CASSIEVGLAGPRGTGELFF
TGTGCCAGTAGTATCGAAGTGGGACTAGCGGGGCCCCGAGGCACCGGGGAGCTGTTTTTT
>TRBV9|TRBJ1-1|.|.
CASSVAPASTEAFF
TGTGCCAGCAGCGTAGCCCCCGCCAGCACTGAAGCTTTCTTT
>TRBV9|TRBJ2-5|once|TRBD2
CASSVAGGLVETQYF
TGTGCCAGCAGCGTAGCGGGGGGGCTGGTGGAGACCCAGTACTTC
>TRBV5-6|TRBJ1-6|.|.
CASSSIGQGTPTELPLHF
TGTGCCAGCAGTTCAATCGGGCAGGGGACCCCGACGGAACTTCCCCTCCACTTT
>TRBV28|TRBJ2-2|.|.
CASAGDATNTGELFF
TGTGCCAGCGCCGGAGACGCAACGAACACCGGGGAGCTGTTTTTT
>TRBV28|TRBJ1-6|.|.
CASSSAPILRSPLHF
TGTGCCAGCAGTTCGGCTCCGATTCTCAGGTCACCCCTCCACTTT
>TRBV19|TRBJ2-2|.|TRBD2
CASSRVAGAAELFF
TGTGCCAGTAGTAGGGTAGCGGGGGCCGCTGAGCTGTTTTTT
>TRBV3-1/TRBV3-2|TRBJ2-2|.|TRBD2
CASSQDHAGGLPGELFF
TGTGCCAGCAGCCAAGATCACGCGGGGGGGCTGCCCGGGGAGCTGTTTTTT
>TRBV9|TRBJ1-2|.|TRBD1
CASSPRTGPRANYGYTF
TGTGCCAGCAGCCCCCGGACAGGGCCGAGGGCTAACTATGGCTACACCTTC
>TRBV10-1|TRBJ1-2|.|.
CASSGVQGRGNYGYTF
TGCGCCAGCAGTGGGGTACAGGGCCGGGGAAACTATGGCTACACCTTC
>TRBV7-9|TRBJ2-1|.|TRBD2
CASSISGGAHNEQFF
TGTGCCAGCAGCATTAGCGGGGGGGCCCACAATGAGCAGTTCTTC
>TRBV4-3|TRBJ1-2|.|.
CASSQDSGVHYGYTF
TGCGCCAGCAGCCAAGACTCAGGGGTTCACTATGGCTACACCTTC
>TRBV6-2/TRBV6-3|TRBJ1-5|.|.
CASSLSGRTEKNSNQPQHF
TGTGCCAGCAGCCTCTCTGGTAGGACAGAAAAAAATAGCAATCAGCCCCAGCATTTT
>TRBV27|TRBJ2-1|.|TRBD1
CASSPGDRVYNEQFF
TGTGCCAGCAGTCCCGGGGACAGGGTGTACAATGAGCAGTTCTTC
>TRBV7-2|TRBJ1-1|.|.
CASSLVRGNTEAFF
TGTGCCAGCAGCTTAGTTAGGGGGAACACTGAAGCTTTCTTT
>TRBV28|TRBJ1-5|once|.
CASSQPSHSNQPQHF
TGTGCCAGCAGTCAACCTAGTCATAGCAATCAGCCCCAGCATTTT
>TRBV12-5|TRBJ2-3|.|TRBD1
CASGKGDSDTDTQYF
TGTGCTAGTGGGAAGGGGGACAGTGACACAGATACGCAGTATTTT
>TRBV29-1|TRBJ1-2|.|.
CSVEAALANYGYTF
TGCAGCGTTGAGGCAGCCCTAGCTAACTATGGCTACACCTTC
>TRBV11-1|TRBJ2-3|.|.
CASSPRLSTDTQYF
TGTGCCAGCAGCCCCAGGTTATCTACAGATACGCAGTATTTT
>TRBV5-1|TRBJ2-7|few|TRBD1
CASRPGTAYFRSYEQYF
TGCGCCAGCAGGCCCGGGACAGCGTATTTCAGGTCCTACGAGCAGTACTTC
>TRBV7-9|TRBJ1-2|.|TRBD1
CASSQRTGKGYTF
TGTGCCAGCAGCCAAAGGACAGGGAAGGGCTACACCTTC
>TRBV25-1|TRBJ2-5|.|.
CASSESLGGVHGTQYF
TGTGCCAGCAGTGAATCGTTAGGGGGGGTCCATGGGACCCAGTACTTC
>TRBV27|TRBJ1-4|.|TRBD1
CASSKRTQRTGVEKLFF
TGTGCCAGCAGTAAAAGAACGCAACGGACAGGGGTGGAAAAACTGTTTTTT
>TRBV5-5|TRBJ2-3|.|.
CASSPLQRQTDTQYF
TGTGCCAGCAGTCCCCTTCAGCGGCAGACAGATACGCAGTATTTT
>TRBV29-1|TRBJ2-3|.|.
CSVGRSASVTDTQYF
TGCAGCGTTGGTCGATCGGCTAGTGTCACAGATACGCAGTATTTT
>TRBV7-9|TRBJ2-1|.|TRBD2
CASIRAASGSYNEQFF
TGTGCCAGCATAAGGGCGGCTAGCGGCTCCTACAATGAGCAGTTCTTC
>TRBV6-5|TRBJ2-7|.|.
CASTPLARSSYEQYF
TGTGCCAGCACTCCACTCGCCCGGAGCTCCTACGAGCAGTACTTC
>TRBV3-1/TRBV3-2|TRBJ1-2|.|TRBD1
CASSHATGAGGYGYTF
TGTGCCAGCAGCCACGCAACAGGGGCTGGGGGCTATGGCTACACCTTC
>TRBV2|TRBJ1-4|.|.
CASSGRVRAEKLFF
TGTGCCAGCAGTGGCCGGGTCCGAGCGGAAAAACTGTTTTTT
>TRBV5-4|TRBJ2-5|.|TRBD1
CASSPRPGQGARETQYF
TGTGCCAGCAGTCCGCGCCCGGGACAGGGTGCTCGGGAGACCCAGTACTTC
>TRBV5-5|TRBJ1-5|.|.
CASSLGGLDQPQHF
TGTGCCAGCAGCTTGGGGGGGCTCGATCAGCCCCAGCATTTT
>TRBV5-4|TRBJ1-1|.|TRBD1
CASSWTGETEAFF
TGTGCCAGCAGCTGGACAGGGGAGACTGAAGCTTTCTTT
>TRBV12-3/TRBV12-4|TRBJ1-1|.|.
CASKGGQNTEAFF
TGTGCCAGCAAGGGCGGGCAGAACACTGAAGCTTTCTTT
>TRBV10-3|TRBJ1-6|few|.
CAISESSGHLSNSPLHF
TGTGCCATCAGTGAGTCCTCGGGACACTTAAGCAATTCACCCCTCCACTTT
>TRBV18|TRBJ2-1|once|TRBD2
CASSISLAGVYNEQFF
TGTGCCAGCTCAATATCCCTAGCGGGGGTCTACAATGAGCAGTTCTTC
>TRBV5-5|TRBJ2-7|.|.
CASSLDGGNVISYEQYF
TGTGCCAGCAGCTTGGATGGGGGGAACGTCATCTCCTACGAGCAGTACTTC
>TRBV15|TRBJ1-2|many|.
CATSRVGAQNYGYTF
TGTGCCACCAGCAGAGTCGGAGCCCAAAACTATGGCTACACCTTC
>TRBV2|TRBJ1-2|.|.
CASSQEGGYTF
TGTGCCAGCAGCCAGGAGGGTGGCTACACCTTC
>TRBV29-1|TRBJ2-1|.|TRBD2
CSVEPPAGVIGNEQFF
TGCAGCGTTGAACCCCCAGCGGGGGTGATTGGCAATGAGCAGTTCTTC
>TRBV6-5|TRBJ1-2|once|.
CASSSIHGYTF
TGTGCCAGCAGTTCCATTCATGGCTACACCTTC